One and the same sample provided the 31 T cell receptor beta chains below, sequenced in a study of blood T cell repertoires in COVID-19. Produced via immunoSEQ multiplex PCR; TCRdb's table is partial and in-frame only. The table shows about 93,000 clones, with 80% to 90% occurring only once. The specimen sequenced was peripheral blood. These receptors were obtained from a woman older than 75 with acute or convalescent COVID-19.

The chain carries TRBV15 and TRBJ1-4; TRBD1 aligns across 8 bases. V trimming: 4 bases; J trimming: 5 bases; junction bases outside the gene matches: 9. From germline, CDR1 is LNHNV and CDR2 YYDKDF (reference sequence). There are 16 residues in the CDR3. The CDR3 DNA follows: TGTGCCACCAGCACCGGACAGGGAGAATGGAATGAAAAACTGTTTTTT. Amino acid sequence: CATSTGQGEWNEKLFF.

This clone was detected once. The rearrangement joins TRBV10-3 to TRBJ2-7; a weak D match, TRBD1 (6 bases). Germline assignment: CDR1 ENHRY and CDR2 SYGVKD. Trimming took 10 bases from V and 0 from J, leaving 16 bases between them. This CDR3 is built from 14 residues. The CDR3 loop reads CATLAGTLSYEQYF. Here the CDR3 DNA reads TGTGCCACCCTTGCCGGGACACTCTCCTACGAGCAGTACTTC.

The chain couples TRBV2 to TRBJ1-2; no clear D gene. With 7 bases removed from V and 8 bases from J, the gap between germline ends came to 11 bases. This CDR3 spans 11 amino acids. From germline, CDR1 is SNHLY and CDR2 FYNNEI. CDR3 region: CASTSLLGYTF. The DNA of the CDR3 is TGTGCCAGCACCTCCCTCCTGGGCTACACCTTC.

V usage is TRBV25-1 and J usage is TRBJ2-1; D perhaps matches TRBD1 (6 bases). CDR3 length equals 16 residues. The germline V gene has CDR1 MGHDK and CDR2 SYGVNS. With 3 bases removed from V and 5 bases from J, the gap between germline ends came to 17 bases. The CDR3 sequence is CASSDNWWTANNEQFF. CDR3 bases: TGTGCCAGCAGTGATAATTGGTGGACAGCAAACAATGAGCAGTTCTTC.

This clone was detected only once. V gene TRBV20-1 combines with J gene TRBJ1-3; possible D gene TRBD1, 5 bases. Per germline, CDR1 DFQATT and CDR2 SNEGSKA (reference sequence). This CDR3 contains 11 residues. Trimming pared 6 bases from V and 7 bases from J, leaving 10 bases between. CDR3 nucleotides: TGCAGTGCGGATTGGGGCAACACCATATATTTT. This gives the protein CSADWGNTIYF.

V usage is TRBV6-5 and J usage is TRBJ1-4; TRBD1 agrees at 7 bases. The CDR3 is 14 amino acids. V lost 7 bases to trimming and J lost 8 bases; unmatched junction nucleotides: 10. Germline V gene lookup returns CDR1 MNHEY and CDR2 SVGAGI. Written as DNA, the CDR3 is TGTGCCAGCAAGTACAGGGGTGGATTAGAAAAACTGTTTTTT. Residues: CASKYRGGLEKLFF.

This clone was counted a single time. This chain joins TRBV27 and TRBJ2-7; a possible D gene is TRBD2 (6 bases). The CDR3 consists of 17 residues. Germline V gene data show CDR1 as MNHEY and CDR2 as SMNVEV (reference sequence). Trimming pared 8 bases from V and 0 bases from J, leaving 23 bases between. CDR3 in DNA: TGTGCCAGCGTTGCCCCCCCCGGGGAGGAGGACTCCTACGAGCAGTACTTC. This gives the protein CASVAPPGEEDSYEQYF.

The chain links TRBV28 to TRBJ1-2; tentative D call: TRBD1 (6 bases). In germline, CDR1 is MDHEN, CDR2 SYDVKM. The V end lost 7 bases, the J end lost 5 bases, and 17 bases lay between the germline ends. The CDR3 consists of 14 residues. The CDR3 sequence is CASKDRKSVYGYTF. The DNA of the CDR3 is TGTGCCAGCAAAGACAGGAAGTCTGTGTATGGCTACACCTTC.

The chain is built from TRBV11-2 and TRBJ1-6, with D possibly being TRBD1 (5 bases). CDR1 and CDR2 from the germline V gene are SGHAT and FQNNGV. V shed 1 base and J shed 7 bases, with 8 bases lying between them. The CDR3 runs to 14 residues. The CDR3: CASSLGGPNSPLHF. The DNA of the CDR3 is TGTGCCAGCAGCTTAGGGGGCCCGAATTCACCCCTCCACTTT.

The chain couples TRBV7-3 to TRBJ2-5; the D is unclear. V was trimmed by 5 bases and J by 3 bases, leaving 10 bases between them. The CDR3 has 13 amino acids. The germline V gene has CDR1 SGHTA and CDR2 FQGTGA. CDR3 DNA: TGTGCCAGCAGCCGAGGTTCCGAAGAGACCCAGTACTTC. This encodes CASSRGSEETQYF.

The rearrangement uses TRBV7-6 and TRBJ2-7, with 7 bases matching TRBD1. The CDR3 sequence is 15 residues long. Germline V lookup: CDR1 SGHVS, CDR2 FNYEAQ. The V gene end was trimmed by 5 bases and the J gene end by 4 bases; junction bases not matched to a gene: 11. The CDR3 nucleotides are TGTGCCAGCAGCCTACCGGGACAGAAATCTTACGAGCAGTACTTC. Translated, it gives CASSLPGQKSYEQYF.

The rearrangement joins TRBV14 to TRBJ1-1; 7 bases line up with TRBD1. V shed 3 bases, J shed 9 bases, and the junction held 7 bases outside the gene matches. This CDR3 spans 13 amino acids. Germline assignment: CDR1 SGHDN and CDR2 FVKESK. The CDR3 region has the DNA TGTGCCAGCAGCCAGCAGGGGGTGGACAAAGCTTTCTTT. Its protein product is CASSQQGVDKAFF.

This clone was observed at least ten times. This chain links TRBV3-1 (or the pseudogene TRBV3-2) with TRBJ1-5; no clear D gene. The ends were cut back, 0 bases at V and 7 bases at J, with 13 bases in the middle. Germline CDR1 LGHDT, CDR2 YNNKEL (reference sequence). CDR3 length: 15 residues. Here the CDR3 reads CASSQDSGSGQPQHF. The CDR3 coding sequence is TGTGCCAGCAGCCAAGATTCGGGATCGGGACAGCCCCAGCATTTT.

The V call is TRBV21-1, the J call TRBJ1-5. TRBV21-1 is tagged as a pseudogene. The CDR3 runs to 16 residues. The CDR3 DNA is TGTGCCAGCAGCATGTGTCCAGCGGTTAGCAATCAGCCCCAGCATTTT. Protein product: CASSMCPAVSNQPQHF.

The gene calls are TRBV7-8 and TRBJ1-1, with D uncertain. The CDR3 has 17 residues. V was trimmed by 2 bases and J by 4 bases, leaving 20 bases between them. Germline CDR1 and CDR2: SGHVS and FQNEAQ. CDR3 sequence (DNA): TGTGCCAGCAGCTTATTCCGAAAGCAGTCCCGGAGCACTGAAGCTTTCTTT. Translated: CASSLFRKQSRSTEAFF.

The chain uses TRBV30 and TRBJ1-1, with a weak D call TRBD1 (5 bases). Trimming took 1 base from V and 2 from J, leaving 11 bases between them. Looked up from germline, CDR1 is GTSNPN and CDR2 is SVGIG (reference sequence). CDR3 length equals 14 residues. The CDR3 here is CAWSGDSSNTEAFF. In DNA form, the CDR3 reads TGTGCCTGGAGTGGAGACAGCAGTAACACTGAAGCTTTCTTT. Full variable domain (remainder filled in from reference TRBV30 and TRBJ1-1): SQTIHQWPATLVQPVGSPLSLECTVEGTSNPNLYWYRQAAGRGLQLLFYSVGIGQISSEVPQNLSASRPQDRQFILSSKKLLLSDSGFYLCAWSGDSSNTEAFFGQGTRLTVV.

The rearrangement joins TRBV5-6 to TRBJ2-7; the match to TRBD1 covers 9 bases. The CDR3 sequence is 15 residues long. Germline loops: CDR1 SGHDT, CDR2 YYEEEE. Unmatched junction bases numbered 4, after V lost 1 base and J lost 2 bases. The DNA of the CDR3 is TGTGCCAGCAGCTTGAAGGGACAGGGAACCTACGAGCAGTACTTC. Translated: CASSLKGQGTYEQYF. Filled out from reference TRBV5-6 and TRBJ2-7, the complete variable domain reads DAGVTQSPTHLIKTRGQQVTLRCSPKSGHDTVSWYQQALGQGPQFIFQYYEEEERQRGNFPDRFSGHQFPNYSSELNVNALLLGDSALYLCASSLKGQGTYEQYFGPGTRLTVT.

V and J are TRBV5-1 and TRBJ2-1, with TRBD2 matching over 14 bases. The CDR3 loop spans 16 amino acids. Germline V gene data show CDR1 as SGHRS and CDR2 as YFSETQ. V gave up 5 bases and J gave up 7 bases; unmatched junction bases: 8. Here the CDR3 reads CASSRTSGGLQNEQFF. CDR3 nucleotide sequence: TGCGCCAGCAGTCGGACTAGCGGGGGGCTCCAGAATGAGCAGTTCTTC.

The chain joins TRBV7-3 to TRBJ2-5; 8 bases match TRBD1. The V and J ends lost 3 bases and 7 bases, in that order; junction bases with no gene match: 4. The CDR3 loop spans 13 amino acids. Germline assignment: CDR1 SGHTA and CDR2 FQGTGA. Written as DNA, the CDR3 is TGTGCCAGCAGCTTTGACGACAGGGGGACCCAGTACTTC. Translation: CASSFDDRGTQYF. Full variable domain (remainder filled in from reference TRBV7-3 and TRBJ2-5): GAGVSQTPSNKVTEKGKYVELRCDPISGHTALYWYRQSLGQGPEFLIYFQGTGAADDSGLPNDRFFAVRPEGSVSTLKIQRTERGDSAVYLCASSFDDRGTQYFGPGTRLLVL.

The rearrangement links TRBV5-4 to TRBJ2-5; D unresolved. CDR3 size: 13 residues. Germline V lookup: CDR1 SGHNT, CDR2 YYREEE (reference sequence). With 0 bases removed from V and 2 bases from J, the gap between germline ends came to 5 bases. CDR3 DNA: TGTGCCAGCAGCTTGGGCCAGCAAGAGACCCAGTACTTC. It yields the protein CASSLGQQETQYF.

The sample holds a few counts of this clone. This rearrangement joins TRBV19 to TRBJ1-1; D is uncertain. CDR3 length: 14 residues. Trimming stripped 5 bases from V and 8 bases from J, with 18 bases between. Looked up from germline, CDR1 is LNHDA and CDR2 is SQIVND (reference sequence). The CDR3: CASSPLGRDLEAFF. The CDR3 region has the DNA TGTGCCAGTAGTCCCCTGGGTCGGGATTTGGAAGCTTTCTTT.

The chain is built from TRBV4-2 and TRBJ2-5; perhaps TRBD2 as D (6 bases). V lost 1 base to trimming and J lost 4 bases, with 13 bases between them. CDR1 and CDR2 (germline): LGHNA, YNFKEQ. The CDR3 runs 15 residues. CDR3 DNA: TGTGCCAGCAGCCAAGCCTGGGGGGTCGGAGAGACCCAGTACTTC. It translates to CASSQAWGVGETQYF.

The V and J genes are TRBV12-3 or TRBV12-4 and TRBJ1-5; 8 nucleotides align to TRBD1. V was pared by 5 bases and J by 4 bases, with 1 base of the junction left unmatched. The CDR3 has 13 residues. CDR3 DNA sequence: TGTGCCAGCAGTGACAGGGGAAATCAGCCCCAGCATTTT. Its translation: CASSDRGNQPQHF.

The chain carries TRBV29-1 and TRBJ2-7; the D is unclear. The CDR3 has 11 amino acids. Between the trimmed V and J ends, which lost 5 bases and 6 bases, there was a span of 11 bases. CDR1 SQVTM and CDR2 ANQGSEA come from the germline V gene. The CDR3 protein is CSVTISGEQYF. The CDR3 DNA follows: TGCAGCGTTACCATATCAGGCGAGCAGTACTTC.

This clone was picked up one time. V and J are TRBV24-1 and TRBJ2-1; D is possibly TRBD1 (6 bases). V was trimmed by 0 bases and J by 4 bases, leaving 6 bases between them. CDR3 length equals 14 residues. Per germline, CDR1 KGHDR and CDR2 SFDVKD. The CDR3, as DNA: TGTGCCACCAGTGATTTGGGGACATACAATGAGCAGTTCTTC. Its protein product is CATSDLGTYNEQFF.

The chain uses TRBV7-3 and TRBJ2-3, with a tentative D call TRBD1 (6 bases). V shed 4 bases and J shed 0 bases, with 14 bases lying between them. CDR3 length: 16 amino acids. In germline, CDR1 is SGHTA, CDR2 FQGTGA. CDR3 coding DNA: TGTGCCAGCAGCTCCGGGGTAGGGGGAAGCACAGATACGCAGTATTTT. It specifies CASSSGVGGSTDTQYF.

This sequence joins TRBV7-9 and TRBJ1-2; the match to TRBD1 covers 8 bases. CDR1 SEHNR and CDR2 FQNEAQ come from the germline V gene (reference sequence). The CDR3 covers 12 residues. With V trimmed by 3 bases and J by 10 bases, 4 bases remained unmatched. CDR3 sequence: CASSLGQEAYTF. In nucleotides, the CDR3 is TGTGCCAGCAGCTTGGGACAGGAGGCCTACACCTTC.

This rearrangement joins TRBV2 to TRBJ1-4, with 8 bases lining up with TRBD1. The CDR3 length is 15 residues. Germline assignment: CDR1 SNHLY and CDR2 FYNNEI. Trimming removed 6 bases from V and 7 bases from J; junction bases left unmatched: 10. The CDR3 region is CASRPGQGRGEKLFF. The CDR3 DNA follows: TGTGCCAGCAGACCAGGACAGGGTCGGGGTGAAAAACTGTTTTTT. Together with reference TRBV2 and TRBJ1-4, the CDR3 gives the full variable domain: EPEVTQTPSHQVTQMGQEVILRCVPISNHLYFYWYRQILGQKVEFLVSFYNNEISEKSEIFDDQFSVERPDGSNFTLKIRSTKLEDSAMYFCASRPGQGRGEKLFFGSGTQLSVL.

The CDR3: CASSSGSRDWEQYF. The CDR3 nucleotides read TGTGCCAGCAGTTCCGGGTCGAGGGATTGGGAGCAGTACTTC. The genes are TRBV5-4 and TRBJ2-7; a possible D gene is TRBD2 (5 bases). V lost 5 bases to trimming and J lost 7 bases, with 19 bases between them. Germline CDR1 reads SGHNT; CDR2 reads YYREEE (reference sequence). The CDR3 contains 14 residues.

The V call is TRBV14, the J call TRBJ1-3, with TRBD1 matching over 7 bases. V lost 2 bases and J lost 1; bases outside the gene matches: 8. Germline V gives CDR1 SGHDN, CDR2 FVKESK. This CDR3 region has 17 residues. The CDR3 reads CASSQYATGFSGNTIYF. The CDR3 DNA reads TGTGCCAGCAGCCAATATGCGACAGGGTTTTCTGGAAACACCATATATTTT.

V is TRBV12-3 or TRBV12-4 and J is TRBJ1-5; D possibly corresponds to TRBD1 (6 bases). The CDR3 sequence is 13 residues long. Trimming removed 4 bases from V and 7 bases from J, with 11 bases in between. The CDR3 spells CASSSGGWQPQHF. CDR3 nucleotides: TGTGCCAGCAGTTCGGGGGGCTGGCAGCCCCAGCATTTT.